Presented here are 30 T cell receptor beta chains from one specimen sequenced in a study of OX40 agonist ivuxolimab in advanced cancers. Clones were sequenced by immunoSEQ multiplex PCR, and TCRdb holds only the in-frame ones, with some missing. The data contain tens of thousands of clones, approximately 88% of them seen just once; the ten biggest clones take up 1.4% to 1.5%. This specimen consisted of CD4+ or CD8+ T cells sorted from blood, obtained in a trial of the OX40 agonist ivuxolimab. The source is an adult with an advanced solid tumor such as melanoma, head and neck, liver or kidney cancer.

The CDR3 is CASSQDRSRGNTEAFF. The CDR3 nucleotides read TGTGCCAGCAGCCAAGATCGGAGCAGGGGGAACACTGAAGCTTTCTTT. The chain employs TRBV4-2 and TRBJ1-1, with TRBD1 as a possible D gene (6 bases). Trimming removed 0 bases from V and 1 base from J, with 12 bases in between. The V gene's germline CDR1 is LGHNA and CDR2 YNFKEQ. The length of the CDR3 is 16 residues.

CDR3 loop: CASSLLQGIGNTEAFF. CDR3 nucleotide sequence: TGTGCCAGCAGCTTACTCCAGGGTATAGGGAACACTGAAGCTTTCTTT. This chain uses TRBV7-9 with TRBJ1-1, with a tentative D call TRBD1 (5 bases). Trimming took off 2 bases at V and 1 base at J, with 14 bases between the two ends. This CDR3 region has 16 residues. Germline V gene sequence: CDR1 SEHNR, CDR2 FQNEAQ (reference sequence).

V and J are TRBV4-1 and TRBJ1-1; D perhaps matches TRBD1 (6 bases). The CDR3 has 13 residues. The V gene's germline CDR1 is MGHRA and CDR2 YSYEKL. V lost 5 bases to trimming and J lost 1 base, with 8 bases between them. The CDR3 DNA is TGCGCCAGCAGCTACAGGGAGAACACTGAAGCTTTCTTT. Its translation is CASSYRENTEAFF.

This chain connects TRBV4-1 to TRBJ1-1; no definite D call. CDR1 MGHRA and CDR2 YSYEKL come from the germline V gene. The CDR3 loop spans 18 amino acids. V was shortened by 0 bases and J by 0 bases, with 17 bases between the two germline ends. CDR3 residues: CASSQDTRQGHMNTEAFF. The CDR3 DNA reads as TGCGCCAGCAGCCAAGATACCCGACAAGGCCACATGAACACTGAAGCTTTCTTT.

This clone was counted between two and nine times. The J gene is TRBJ1-1, the V gene TRBV30; the match to TRBD1 covers 8 bases. V was pared by 8 bases and J by 2 bases, with 10 bases of the junction left unmatched. Germline CDR1 GTSNPN, CDR2 SVGIG (reference sequence). The CDR3 is 14 amino acids. CDR3 sequence: CAQDREGGNTEAFF. CDR3 nucleotide sequence: TGTGCCCAGGACAGGGAAGGGGGAAACACTGAAGCTTTCTTT.

This chain uses TRBV30 with TRBJ2-6; D call uncertain. Germline V gives CDR1 GTSNPN, CDR2 SVGIG (reference sequence). V was shortened by 2 bases and J by 2 bases, with 4 bases between the two germline ends. The CDR3 consists of 13 residues. The CDR3 sequence: CAWSKTGANVLTF. CDR3 sequence (DNA): TGTGCCTGGAGTAAGACTGGGGCCAACGTCCTGACTTTC.

This rearrangement joins TRBV7-9 to TRBJ1-1; D unresolved. Looked up from germline, CDR1 is SEHNR and CDR2 is FQNEAQ (reference sequence). V dropped 5 bases and J dropped 8 bases, with 12 bases sitting between them. The CDR3 extends over 12 amino acids. DNA for the CDR3: TGTGCCAGCAGCCCAGGCGGAGGGGAAGCTTTCTTT. It codes for CASSPGGGEAFF. The full variable domain, rest sourced from reference TRBV7-9 and TRBJ1-1, is DTGVSQNPRHKITKRGQNVTFRCDPISEHNRLYWYRQTLGQGPEFLTYFQNEAQLEKSRLLSDRFSAERPKGSFSTLEIQRTEQGDSAMYLCASSPGGGEAFFGQGTRLTVV.

The chain uses TRBV6-6 and TRBJ1-5; possibly TRBD1 for D (6 bases). There are 14 residues in the CDR3. Germline V gene sequence: CDR1 MNHNY, CDR2 SVGAGI (reference sequence). With 10 bases removed from V and 0 bases from J, the gap between germline ends came to 13 bases. The CDR3 nucleotides read TGTGCCACACACCAGGGGTATAGCAATCAGCCCCAGCATTTT. This gives the protein CATHQGYSNQPQHF.

The chain recombines TRBV5-1 with TRBJ2-5, with D uncertain. Germline values: CDR1 SGHRS, CDR2 YFSETQ. The CDR3 is 12 amino acids. V shed 2 bases and J shed 4 bases, with 6 bases lying between them. Here the CDR3 DNA reads TGCGCCAGCAGCTTATTGGGAGAGACCCAGTACTTC. It translates to CASSLLGETQYF.

The chain's CDR3 is CASSLGLGRGEQYF. The CDR3 bases are TGCGCCAGCAGCTTGGGTCTGGGCAGGGGCGAGCAGTACTTC. The rearrangement uses TRBV5-1 and TRBJ2-7; possible D gene TRBD1, 6 bases. The CDR3 spans 14 residues. Germline V gene lookup returns CDR1 SGHRS and CDR2 YFSETQ. The germline V and J ends were trimmed by 0 bases and 6 bases, with 13 bases remaining between them.

J is TRBJ1-3 and V is TRBV10-3; the match to TRBD1 covers 8 bases. V was pared by 4 bases and J by 6 bases, with 8 bases of the junction left unmatched. The germline gives CDR1 ENHRY, CDR2 SYGVKD. The CDR3 has 15 residues. CDR3 in amino acids: CAISGPGQGTNTIYF. Here the CDR3 DNA reads TGTGCCATCAGTGGGCCAGGACAGGGTACAAACACCATATATTTT.

The chain carries TRBV7-3 and TRBJ2-2, with unresolved D. Trimming took 5 bases from V and 0 from J, leaving 10 bases between them. The CDR3 covers 15 residues. CDR1 SGHTA and CDR2 FQGTGA come from the germline V gene. The CDR3 spells CASSMFNANTGELFF. CDR3 bases: TGTGCCAGCAGCATGTTTAACGCGAACACCGGGGAGCTGTTTTTT.

The table lists this clone with a count of one. The gene calls are TRBV30 and TRBJ2-6; D uncertain. The CDR3 extends over 17 amino acids. The germline V gene has CDR1 GTSNPN and CDR2 SVGIG (reference sequence). V was shortened by 0 bases and J by 0 bases, with 12 bases between the two germline ends. This CDR3 reads CAWSVRSLHSGANVLTF. In DNA form, the CDR3 reads TGTGCCTGGAGTGTCCGTTCGCTCCACTCTGGGGCCAACGTCCTGACTTTC.

This clone appeared a single time. The chain couples TRBV6-5 to TRBJ2-2; D is undetermined. The CDR3 extends over 11 amino acids. CDR1 MNHEY and CDR2 SVGAGI come from the germline V gene. V lost 6 bases to trimming and J lost 5 bases, with 4 bases between them. DNA of the CDR3: TGTGCCAGCAGGAGGACCGGGGAGCTGTTTTTT. Its protein is CASRRTGELFF.

The chain links TRBV7-3 to TRBJ1-3; D is ambiguous. CDR1 and CDR2 (germline): SGHTA, FQGTGA. Trimming cost V 2 bases and J 8 bases, with 10 bases left between them. The CDR3 totals 13 residues. The DNA of the CDR3 is TGTGCCAGCAGCTTAGTGGTCGGGGACACCATATATTTT. Translating gives CASSLVVGDTIYF.

The chain uses TRBV9 and TRBJ1-6; TRBD1 matches at 12 bases. Trimming at V came to 4 bases and at J to 7 bases, leaving 6 bases not matched to a gene. This CDR3 spans 16 amino acids. The germline V gene has CDR1 SGDLS and CDR2 YYNGEE. The CDR3 nucleotides read TGTGCCAGCAGCATGGGACAGGGGGCCCTGAATTCACCCCTCCACTTT. The encoded protein is CASSMGQGALNSPLHF.

The chain links TRBV7-1 to TRBJ2-7, with 7 bases lining up with TRBD2. TRBV7-1 is assigned to the ORF class and has an uncertain function. V dropped 5 bases and J dropped 6; count of bases not matched to a gene: 10. CDR3 length equals 14 residues. The CDR3 is CASSPGTIDTEQYF. CDR3 sequence (DNA): TGTGCCAGCAGCCCCGGGACTATCGACACCGAGCAGTACTTC.

This clone was recorded once. J is TRBJ2-7 and V is TRBV7-8, with 9 bases matching TRBD1. The CDR3 has 16 residues. In germline, CDR1 is SGHVS, CDR2 FQNEAQ. With 0 bases clipped from V and 2 bases from J, the junction kept 5 bases outside the gene matches. As DNA, the CDR3 is TGTGCCAGCAGCTTAGCCCCCGGGACAGGGCCCTACGAGCAGTACTTC. It translates to CASSLAPGTGPYEQYF.

The J gene is TRBJ2-7, the V gene TRBV7-9, with D perhaps being TRBD1 or TRBD2 (7 bases each). The CDR3 has 15 amino acids. V was shortened by 2 bases and J by 4 bases, with 15 bases between the two germline ends. Germline CDR1 and CDR2: SEHNR and FQNEAQ (reference sequence). The CDR3 bases are TGTGCCAGCAGCTTATGGCGACAGGGAGGGTACGAGCAGTACTTC. Protein: CASSLWRQGGYEQYF.

The chain carries TRBV7-8 and TRBJ1-5; 11 positions agree with TRBD1. V lost 2 bases to trimming and J lost 0 bases; unmatched junction nucleotides: 6. The CDR3 is made up of 18 amino acids. Germline values: CDR1 SGHVS, CDR2 FQNEAQ. CDR3 coding DNA: TGTGCCAGCAGCTTAAGTCGGGACAGGGGGGTTAGCAATCAGCCCCAGCATTTT. It codes for CASSLSRDRGVSNQPQHF.

The V gene is TRBV5-4, the J gene TRBJ2-5, with a possible D match to TRBD2 (6 bases). The end of the DNA fits TRBJ2-7 better, so the J call may be wrong. This CDR3 spans 13 amino acids. Germline V gene lookup returns CDR1 SGHNT and CDR2 YYREEE (reference sequence). The CDR3 loop is CASSLREPREQYF. The CDR3 DNA sequence: TGTGCCAGCAGCTTGCGGGAGCCCCGCGAGCAGTACTTC.

V usage is TRBV29-1 and J usage is TRBJ2-1, with 13 positions matching TRBD2. CDR1 and CDR2 (germline): SQVTM, ANQGSEA. Trimming at V came to 8 bases and at J to 5 bases, leaving 15 bases not matched to a gene. The CDR3 has 17 amino acids. CDR3 residues: CSLAGLAGSVRNNEQFF. The CDR3 DNA sequence: TGCAGCCTTGCGGGACTAGCGGGATCGGTGCGGAACAATGAGCAGTTCTTC.

This rearrangement joins TRBV5-1 to TRBJ1-3, with D possibly matching TRBD1 (6 bases). CDR1 SGHRS and CDR2 YFSETQ come from the germline V gene. Trimming stripped 4 bases from V and 2 bases from J, with 16 bases between. The CDR3 length is 16 residues. The DNA for the CDR3 is TGCGCCAGCAGCCCCCGACAGGCCGGGACTGGAAACACCATATATTTT. This codes for CASSPRQAGTGNTIYF.

This clone appeared a single time. The chain is built from TRBV5-1 and TRBJ2-5, with 9 bases lining up with TRBD1. Matching the DNA end better, TRBJ2-7 makes the J call doubtful. In germline, CDR1 is SGHRS, CDR2 YFSETQ. This CDR3 has 14 residues. CDR3 sequence (DNA): TGCGCCAGCAGCACCGGGACAGGGTCCTACGAGCAGTACTTC. Translation: CASSTGTGSYEQYF.

The chain uses TRBV19 and TRBJ1-2; D not resolved. The germline gives CDR1 LNHDA, CDR2 SQIVND (reference sequence). Trimming took off 5 bases at V and 7 bases at J, with 14 bases between the two ends. The CDR3 covers 13 residues. In DNA form, the CDR3 reads TGTGCCAGTAGTCCAATCGGGCCGAGTGGCTACACCTTC. Amino acid sequence: CASSPIGPSGYTF.

V gene TRBV2 combines with J gene TRBJ1-2, with D possibly matching TRBD1 (5 bases). Germline assignment: CDR1 SNHLY and CDR2 FYNNEI. The CDR3 has 14 residues. Between the trimmed V and J ends, which lost 6 bases and 4 bases, there was a span of 15 bases. The CDR3 DNA is TGTGCCAGCAGACCCCCGCAGGGCCCCTATGGCTACACCTTC. This translates into CASRPPQGPYGYTF.

This chain links TRBV5-1 with TRBJ1-4; possibly TRBD1 for D (6 bases). Germline CDR1 and CDR2: SGHRS and YFSETQ. This CDR3 is built from 14 residues. Trimming took 2 bases from V and 4 from J, leaving 9 bases between them. The CDR3 region is CASSFQGFNEKLFF. The CDR3, as DNA: TGCGCCAGCAGCTTTCAGGGGTTTAATGAAAAACTGTTTTTT.

The chain carries TRBV6-5 and TRBJ2-5, with D maybe TRBD2 (6 bases). The germline gives CDR1 MNHEY, CDR2 SVGAGI. The V and J ends lost 2 bases and 7 bases respectively, with 11 bases between them. The CDR3 length is 13 residues. The DNA of the CDR3 is TGTGCCAGCAGTTACAGTCTGGAGGGGACCCAGTACTTC. Its translation: CASSYSLEGTQYF.

V gene TRBV6-1 combines with J gene TRBJ2-7; TRBD1 agrees at 7 bases. Trimming cost V 4 bases and J 5 bases; bases outside gene matches: 5. Per the germline V gene, CDR1 is MNHNS and CDR2 is SASEGT. CDR3 size: 13 residues. The CDR3 here is CASSGQGGNEQYF. The CDR3 DNA reads TGTGCCAGCAGTGGACAGGGTGGGAACGAGCAGTACTTC.

The chain recombines TRBV5-4 with TRBJ1-2, with TRBD1 matching 7 bases. Losses at the gene ends were 4 bases for V and 4 bases for J; bases not matched to a gene: 7. This CDR3 is built from 14 residues. CDR1 is SGHNT, CDR2 YYREEE, per germline (reference sequence). CDR3 region: CASSTQTGSYGYTF. The CDR3 region has the DNA TGTGCCAGCAGCACCCAGACAGGGAGCTATGGCTACACCTTC. The whole variable domain, remainder taken from reference TRBV5-4 and TRBJ1-2, is ETGVTQSPTHLIKTRGQQVTLRCSSQSGHNTVSWYQQALGQGPQFIFQYYREEENGRGNFPPRFSGLQFPNYSSELNVNALELDDSALYLCASSTQTGSYGYTFGSGTRLTVV.